This entry is about one T cell receptor (beta chain). The data stem from a study of blood T cell repertoires in COVID-19. The overall study: Acute and convalescent COVID-19 samples came from the United States, Italy and Spain. T cells, B-cell-depleted T cells, or PBMCs provided the cDNA or gDNA that served as material.

Source study methods: The assay estimated nucleated cells by amplifying reference gene primers. Clones were read by immunoSEQ multiplex PCR, and TCRdb kept only the in-frame ones, dropping some. For V, J and clone size, that table is used; D and trimming come from the DNA. The sample gives some 150,000 clones, about four fifths of which show up once; around 4.8% is in the top ten. The sample was peripheral blood. This clonotype originated in a human donor in a cohort sampled during active COVID-19.

The CDR3, as DNA: TGTGCCAGCAGCTTCCTCGGGGGTAATCAGCCCCAGCATTTT. Translation: CASSFLGGNQPQHF. The chain links TRBV7-2 to TRBJ1-5, with D possibly matching TRBD1 (5 bases). This CDR3 contains 14 residues. The germline V gene has CDR1 SGHTA and CDR2 FQGNSA. The germline V and J ends were trimmed by 3 bases and 4 bases, with 10 bases remaining between them.